The subject of this entry is one T cell receptor (beta chain). Its specificity is not known. CD8 cells classed as naive were CD45RO-negative and positively selected for CCR7, excluding terminally differentiated effector memory CD45RA+ cells. The V gene end was trimmed by 0 bases and the J gene end by 4 bases; junction bases not matched to a gene: 10. This CDR3 region has 17 residues. Germline assignment: CDR1 SGDLS and CDR2 YYNGEE. Sequencing was performed with immunoSEQ multiplex PCR; in TCRdb, only in-frame clones are kept and a portion is missing. The sample contains about 2.1 million clones, around 93% of which appear only once. These data come from a study of shared clonotypes between healthy human individuals. The study, taken as a whole, reports: Generation of non-shared clonotypes was less probable than generation of clonotypes shared by all four donors. Despite large depth, sorted-subset datasets appeared incompletely sequenced.

The chain recombines TRBV9 with TRBJ2-1; the match to TRBD2 covers 7 bases. The origin of this receptor is a man in his late teens or twenties in good health. Some clones in this sample may be carry-over from other donors' samples. The specimen was naive CD8+ T cells from PBMCs. CDR3 bases: TGTGCCAGCAGCGTAGACGTAATTGGGGGGGAGTACAATGAGCAGTTCTTC. This sequence encodes CASSVDVIGGEYNEQFF. Looking up the rest from reference TRBV9 and TRBJ2-1 gives the full variable domain: DSGVTQTPKHLITATGQRVTLRCSPRSGDLSVYWYQQSLDQGLQFLIQYYNGEERAKGNILERFSAQQFPDLHSELNLSSLELGDSALYFCASSVDVIGGEYNEQFFGPGTRLTVL.